This TCR beta chain was captured in a study of cytomegalovirus exposure and HLA in healthy donors. Findings and caveats of the study: Researchers catalogued 160 or so TCR beta chains as cytomegalovirus-associated. Several V segments, TRBV6-2 and TRBV6-3 among them, could not be told apart and were dropped.

The PCR employed 60 Vbeta primers together with 13 Jbeta primers. The protocol was immunoSEQ multiplex PCR, while the TCRdb copy is restricted to in-frame clones and leaves out a portion. Of 100,000 to 150,000 clones listed, 65% to 75% are singletons. Remarks on this clone: Its antigen is undetermined.

Trimming took 6 bases from V and 11 from J; bases not matched to a gene: 11. Per germline, CDR1 SNHLY and CDR2 FYNNEI. This CDR3 comprises 13 residues. The sequence was obtained from a woman aged 50 to 60 in good health and CMV-seropositive. The V and J genes are TRBV2 and TRBJ2-5, with 8 bases aligning to TRBD2. What was sequenced was PBMCs. CDR3 region: CASRPGTSLVQYF. The CDR3 DNA is TGTGCCAGCAGACCCGGGACTAGTTTAGTGCAGTACTTC.